This T cell receptor (beta chain) was sequenced in a study of T-cell reconstitution after alpha-beta-depleted transplantation in children. Study-wide results and limits: As was reported, about two months after transplant, alpha-beta T cells came from several hundred expanded graft clones. From newly produced T cells came most of the T-cell counts and diversity one year after transplant. Surviving recipient T cells and intrathymic progenitors accounted for some patients' high TCRbeta diversity at day 60.

Preparation of the TCRbeta library used unique molecular identifiers. One entry per CDR3 protein results from TCRdb running MiXCR on the PCR reads. Of some 200,000 distinct CDR3 sequences in the sample, approximately 6.9% were seen once. This CDR3 comprises 14 residues. Germline CDR1 and CDR2: SQVTM and ANQGSEA. V lost 7 bases and J 2 bases, leaving 17 bases between the germline ends. This clonotype appeared a few times. What it binds is unknown. The genes are TRBV29-1 and TRBJ1-2; possible D gene TRBD1, 6 bases. The TCR was taken from a boy aged 2 to 10 with acute lymphoblastic leukemia, due to receive a stem cell transplant. The sequenced sample was PBMCs, obtained before TCRalphabeta/CD19-depleted stem cell transplant. In DNA form, the CDR3 reads TGCAGCGCCTTGGGGGGGGGCAAGAACTATGGCTACACCTTC. Its translation: CSALGGGKNYGYTF.